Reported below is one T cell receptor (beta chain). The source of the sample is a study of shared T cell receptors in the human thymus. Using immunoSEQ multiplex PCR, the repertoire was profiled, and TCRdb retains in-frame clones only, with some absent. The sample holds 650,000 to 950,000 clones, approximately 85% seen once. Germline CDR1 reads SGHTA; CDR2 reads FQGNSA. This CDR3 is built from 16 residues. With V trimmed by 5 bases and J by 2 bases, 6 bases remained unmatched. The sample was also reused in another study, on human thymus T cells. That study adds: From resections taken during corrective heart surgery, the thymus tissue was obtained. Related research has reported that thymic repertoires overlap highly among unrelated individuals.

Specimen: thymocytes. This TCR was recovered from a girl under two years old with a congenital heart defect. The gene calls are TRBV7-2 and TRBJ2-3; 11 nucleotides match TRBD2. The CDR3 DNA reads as TGTGCCAGCAGCCCCAGACTAGCGGGGTTCACAGATACGCAGTATTTT. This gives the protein CASSPRLAGFTDTQYF. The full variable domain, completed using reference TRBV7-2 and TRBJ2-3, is GAGVSQSPSNKVTEKGKDVELRCDPISGHTALYWYRQSLGQGLEFLIYFQGNSAPDKSGLPSDRFSAERTGGSVSTLTIQRTQQEDSAVYLCASSPRLAGFTDTQYFGPGTRLTVL.